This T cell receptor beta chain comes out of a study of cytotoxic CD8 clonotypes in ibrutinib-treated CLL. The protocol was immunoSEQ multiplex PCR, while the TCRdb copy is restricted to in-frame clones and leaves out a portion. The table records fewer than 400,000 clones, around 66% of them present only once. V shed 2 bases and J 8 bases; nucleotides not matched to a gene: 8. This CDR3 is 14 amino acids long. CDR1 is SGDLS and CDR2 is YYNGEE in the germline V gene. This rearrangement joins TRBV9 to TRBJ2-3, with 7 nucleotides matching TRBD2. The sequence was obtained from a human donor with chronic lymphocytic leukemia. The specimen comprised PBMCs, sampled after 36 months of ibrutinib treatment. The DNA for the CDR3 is TGTGCCAGCAGCGTTGCTAGCGGTGCTGGTACGCAGTATTTT. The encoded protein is CASSVASGAGTQYF.